A selection of T cell receptor beta chains follows, all from one sample in a study of T cell responses to AZD1222 COVID-19 vaccine. TCRdb's table, derived via immunoSEQ multiplex PCR, lists solely in-frame clones and lacks some. The sample consists of about 180,000 clones, 70% to 90% of them appearing once. Specimen: peripheral blood, collected 28 days after the second dose of the MenACWY control vaccine. These receptors all come from an adult who received the MenACWY meningococcal vaccine as a control. Each CDR3 is given with its conserved first and last residue. A D gene is named only where the DNA matches it firmly. Clone size is not always given. Where it is, it says once, few, many or a class for expanded clones.

. . TRBJ2-2 TRBV7-9 TGTGCCAGCAGCTGGCGTGGGCACGAAAACACCGGGGAGCTGTTTTTT CASSWRGHENTGELFF
. . TRBJ1-2 TRBV11-1 TGTGCCAGCAGCTTAGTGAAAGGGGATGGCTACACCTTC CASSLVKGDGYTF
TRBD2 . TRBJ2-3 TRBV7-3 TGTGCCAGCAGCTTTCCTAGCGGGGGAACAGATACGCAGTATTTT CASSFPSGGTDTQYF
TRBD1 . TRBJ2-2 TRBV7-2 TGTGCCAGCAGCACTCGGACAGGGGGCCCCGGGGAGCTGTTTTTT CASSTRTGGPGELFF
. . TRBJ1-3 TRBV28 TGTGCCAGCAGTCCCTTGGGCAGGGAAAACACCATATATTTT CASSPLGRENTIYF
. . TRBJ2-7 TRBV5-1 TGCGCCAGCAGCTTGGACCCGGGTCAAATCGCCTACGAGCAGTACTTC CASSLDPGQIAYEQYF
. . TRBJ1-1 TRBV3-1/TRBV3-2 TGTGCCAGCAGCCAAGACGGGGGGAGTGAAGCTTTCTTT CASSQDGGSEAFF
. few TRBJ2-7 TRBV27 TGTGCCAGCAGTTTGGCAGGGAAATATGAGCAGTACTTC CASSLAGKYEQYF
. . TRBJ2-7 TRBV30 TGTGCCTCGACAGTTAGCTCCTACGAGCAGTACTTC CASTVSSYEQYF
TRBD1 . TRBJ2-7 TRBV7-6 TGTGCCAGCAGCCGACAGGGCCTCTACGAGCAGTACTTC CASSRQGLYEQYF
. . TRBJ1-1 TRBV12-5 TGTGCCTCGATGAGGGAACTGGGGCCTGAAGCTTTCTTT CASMRELGPEAFF
. . TRBJ1-1 TRBV6-4 TGTGCCAGCAGCGAAGACACCCACACTGAAGCTTTCTTT CASSEDTHTEAFF
. once TRBJ2-1 TRBV19 TGTGCCAGTAGTGCGCAGGGTTCTGAGCAGTTCTTC CASSAQGSEQFF
TRBD1 few TRBJ1-5 TRBV30 TGTGCCTGGACTGGGACAGGGGGCCCGTATAGCAATCAGCCCCAGCATTTT CAWTGTGGPYSNQPQHF
. . TRBJ1-4 TRBV6-1 TGTGCCAGCAGTGAACAGGGCGGAATTAGTGAAAAACTGTTTTTT CASSEQGGISEKLFF
. few TRBJ2-7 TRBV11-3 TGTGCCAGCAGCCGTGGGCTAGCAGACTACGAGCAGTACTTC CASSRGLADYEQYF
. . TRBJ1-5 TRBV27 TGTGCCAGCAGTTTGGGGGGGTTCAATCAGCCCCAGCATTTT CASSLGGFNQPQHF
. few TRBJ1-4 TRBV7-2 TGTGCCAGCAGCTGGTCAGGGAGCACTAATGAAAAACTGTTTTTT CASSWSGSTNEKLFF
. once TRBJ2-7 TRBV28 TGTGCCAGCAGTCCTACTCGGAGCGGGCAGTACTTC CASSPTRSGQYF
. . TRBJ1-1 TRBV9 TGTGCCAGCAGCGTAGGTGGGAGGACTGAAGCTTTCTTT CASSVGGRTEAFF
. . TRBJ1-4 TRBV14 TGTGCCAGCAGCCAAGTATCGGGTGGAAAACTGTTTTTT CASSQVSGGKLFF
. once TRBJ1-5 TRBV30 TGTGCCTGGAGTGTAGTGGGGGGGAATCAGCCCCAGCATTTT CAWSVVGGNQPQHF
TRBD1 once TRBJ1-3 TRBV9 TGTGCCAGCAGCGTAGGGTCCCCGGGACAGATCTCTGGAAACACCATATATTTT CASSVGSPGQISGNTIYF
. . TRBJ2-2 TRBV24-1 TGTGCCACCAGTCGGCAGTTCACCGGGGAGCTGTTTTTT CATSRQFTGELFF
. . TRBJ1-3 TRBV27 TGTGCCAGCAGTTTAGGCAGGGGAACGTTGGGAAACACCATATATTTT CASSLGRGTLGNTIYF
. . TRBJ1-5 TRBV18 TGTGCCAGCTCACCCGGCGGCCCGGCCAATCAGCCCCAGCATTTT CASSPGGPANQPQHF
TRBD2 . TRBJ2-7 TRBV5-4 TGTGCCAGCAGCTCGGGCGGTTTAAGGACTAGCGGGATCTACGAGCAGTACTTC CASSSGGLRTSGIYEQYF
. . TRBJ1-6 TRBV19 TGTGCCAGTAGTGTGGGCGCGAGGGCTAATTCACCCCTCCACTTT CASSVGARANSPLHF
. . TRBJ2-5 TRBV28 TGTGCCAGCAGTTTAGGGGAGCAGGGCGGAGCTGGAGAGACCCAGTACTTC CASSLGEQGGAGETQYF
. few TRBJ1-6 TRBV28 TGTGCCAGCAGTTTACTCAGGAATATGAATTCACCCCTCCACTTT CASSLLRNMNSPLHF
. . TRBJ2-5 TRBV19 TGTGCCTCCTCGGCGAACCAAGAGACCCAGTACTTC CASSANQETQYF
TRBD1 . TRBJ1-1 TRBV7-6 TGTGCCAGCAGCTTGACAGGGGACACTGAAGCTTTCTTT CASSLTGDTEAFF
TRBD1 few TRBJ1-2 TRBV5-1 TGCGCCAGCAGCCCGGGACAGGGGGCCACTAACTATGGCTACACCTTC CASSPGQGATNYGYTF
. . TRBJ1-3 TRBV4-3 TGCGCCAGCAGCCAAGATCAGGGTGTAGGGCAGGTTGGAAACACCATATATTTT CASSQDQGVGQVGNTIYF
TRBD1 . TRBJ1-1 TRBV14 TGTGCCAGCAGCGAGCAGGGGGACACTGAAGCTTTCTTT CASSEQGDTEAFF
. . TRBJ2-7 TRBV5-1 TGCGCCAGCAGCTTGGTGGGGGTCACCTACGAGCAGTACTTC CASSLVGVTYEQYF
TRBD2 . TRBJ2-3 TRBV2 TGTGCCAGCAGGGGACTAGCGGGCATAGATACGCAGTATTTT CASRGLAGIDTQYF
TRBD2 . TRBJ2-7 TRBV30 TGTGCCTGGAGCCTAGTAGCGGGACGCGAGCAGTACTTC CAWSLVAGREQYF
. . TRBJ2-2 TRBV18 TGTGCCAGCTCACCAAACGGACAGATGAACACCGGGGAGCTGTTTTTT CASSPNGQMNTGELFF
. . TRBJ1-5 TRBV30 TGTGCCTGGAGTGTACGGGGGGATCAGCCCCAGCATTTT CAWSVRGDQPQHF
. . TRBJ1-2 TRBV9 TGTGCCAGCAGCGTAGGGGGCAGGGGTCCCTATGGCTACACCTTC CASSVGGRGPYGYTF
TRBD1 . TRBJ1-1 TRBV4-3 TGCGCCAGCAGCCAAGGTGGGGACAGAAAAGCTTTCTTT CASSQGGDRKAFF
. once TRBJ2-6 TRBV7-2 TGTGCCAGCAGTTTGGGGGGTCCCGGAGAATCTGGGGCCAACGTCCTGACTTTC CASSLGGPGESGANVLTF
. . TRBJ1-1 TRBV6-2/TRBV6-3 TGTGCCAGCAGCCCTGAGGGCACTCTACACTGGAACACTGAAGCTTTCTTT CASSPEGTLHWNTEAFF
. many TRBJ2-7 TRBV7-9 TGTGCCAGTGTGCCCCCGAGCTCCTACGAGCAGTACTTC CASVPPSSYEQYF
. . TRBJ1-4 TRBV6-5 TGTGCCGGAAATAGGAGAGCTAATGAAAAACTGTTTTTT CAGNRRANEKLFF
. once TRBJ1-5 TRBV6-5 TGTGCCAGCTCCTTGGGGGACCGGTATCAGCCCCAGCATTTT CASSLGDRYQPQHF
. . TRBJ1-2 TRBV14 TGTGCCAGCAGCCGTCTCTCAATGTTAGATAATGGCTACACCTTC CASSRLSMLDNGYTF